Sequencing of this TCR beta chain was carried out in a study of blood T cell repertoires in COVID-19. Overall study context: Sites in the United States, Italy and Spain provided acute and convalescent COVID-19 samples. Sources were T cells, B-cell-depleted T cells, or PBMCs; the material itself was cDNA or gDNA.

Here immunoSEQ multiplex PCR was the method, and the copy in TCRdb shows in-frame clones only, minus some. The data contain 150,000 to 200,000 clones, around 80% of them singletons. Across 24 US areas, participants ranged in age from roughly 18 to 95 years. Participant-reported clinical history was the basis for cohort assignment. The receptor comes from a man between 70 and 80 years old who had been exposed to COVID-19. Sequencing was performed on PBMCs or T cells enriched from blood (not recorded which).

CDR3 in DNA: TGCAGCCTAGAGAGCTATGGCTACACCTTC. Translation: CSLESYGYTF. The chain is built from TRBV20-1 and TRBJ1-2, with D uncertain. CDR1 is DFQATT and CDR2 is SNEGSKA in the germline V gene (reference sequence). The CDR3 covers 10 residues.